The 20 T cell receptor beta chains presented below share a single source sample, sequenced in a study of blood T cell repertoires in COVID-19. Profiled with immunoSEQ multiplex PCR; TCRdb holds only in-frame clones, not every one. This table has about 340,000 clones, approximately 90% appearing once. Sample: peripheral blood. The receptors were sampled from a woman aged 18-35 years who had recovered from COVID-19.

The J gene is TRBJ2-4, the V gene TRBV3-1 (or the pseudogene TRBV3-2); TRBD1 is a possible D gene (5 bases). The ends were cut back, 1 base at V and 1 base at J, with 11 bases in the middle. The germline gives CDR1 LGHDT, CDR2 YNNKEL (reference sequence). The CDR3 runs 16 residues. CDR3: CASSQVRGYAKNIQYF. In DNA, the CDR3 is TGTGCCAGCAGCCAAGTTAGGGGTTACGCCAAAAACATTCAGTACTTC.

The chain has TRBV18 and TRBJ2-1, with TRBD1 as a possible D gene (5 bases). The CDR3 totals 14 residues. Germline V lookup: CDR1 KGHSH, CDR2 LQKENI. The V and J ends lost 6 bases and 6 bases respectively, with 15 bases between them. Here the CDR3 DNA reads TGTGCCAGCTCGGTGGCTCAGGGTGGCAATGAGCAGTTCTTC. Translated: CASSVAQGGNEQFF.

J is TRBJ1-1 and V is TRBV6-5; D possibly corresponds to TRBD1 (5 bases). CDR3 length: 11 residues. The germline V and J ends were trimmed by 6 bases and 7 bases, with 9 bases remaining between them. Germline CDR1 is MNHEY and CDR2 is SVGAGI. CDR3 bases: TGTGCCAGCAGCCGAGACAGTGAAGCTTTCTTT. Amino acids: CASSRDSEAFF.

V usage is TRBV9 and J usage is TRBJ1-1; D is unresolved. V shed 0 bases and J shed 4 bases, with 13 bases lying between them. CDR3 length: 15 residues. Germline V lookup: CDR1 SGDLS, CDR2 YYNGEE. The CDR3 bases are TGTGCCAGCAGCGTAGGTACGCTGACAACCACTGAAGCTTTCTTT. Protein sequence: CASSVGTLTTTEAFF.

The gene calls are TRBV7-9 and TRBJ2-1; the D gene is possibly TRBD2 (6 bases). The V gene lost 0 bases and the J gene lost 9 bases, with 18 bases spanning the gap. Germline V lookup: CDR1 SEHNR, CDR2 FQNEAQ (reference sequence). The CDR3 is 16 amino acids. Written as DNA, the CDR3 is TGTGCCAGCAGCTTAGCTGAGAGCGGGTGGGGATCTGAGCAGTTCTTC. This gives the protein CASSLAESGWGSEQFF.

The chain employs TRBV24-1 and TRBJ2-1, with TRBD1 matching over 7 bases. This CDR3 spans 14 amino acids. The germline gives CDR1 KGHDR, CDR2 SFDVKD. The V and J ends lost 5 bases and 4 bases, in that order; junction bases with no gene match: 4. The CDR3 sequence is CATSGEGAYNEQFF. CDR3 DNA sequence: TGTGCCACCAGTGGAGAGGGGGCGTACAATGAGCAGTTCTTC.

The chain employs TRBV3-1 (or the pseudogene TRBV3-2) and TRBJ1-1, with no clear D. Germline CDR1 and CDR2: LGHDT and YNNKEL (reference sequence). Trimming removed 3 bases from V and 6 bases from J, with 11 bases in between. The CDR3 extends over 13 amino acids. The CDR3 spells CASSHREQSEAFF. For the CDR3, the DNA is TGTGCCAGCAGCCACCGAGAACAGTCTGAAGCTTTCTTT.

This CDR3 reads CASSYAGRGYTEAFF. CDR3 in DNA: TGTGCCAGCAGTTACGCGGGGCGGGGGTACACTGAAGCTTTCTTT. This chain connects TRBV6-5 to TRBJ1-1; D is perhaps TRBD1 (5 bases). This CDR3 has 15 residues. The V gene's germline CDR1 is MNHEY and CDR2 SVGAGI. Trimming left V 2 bases short and J 3 bases short, with 13 bases between.

V is TRBV4-1 and J is TRBJ1-4, with unresolved D. Germline CDR1 is MGHRA and CDR2 is YSYEKL. This CDR3 has 14 amino acids. With 4 bases removed from V and 7 bases from J, the gap between germline ends came to 13 bases. CDR3 bases: TGCGCCAGCAGCCCGGTTCCGCGTGGTGAAAAACTGTTTTTT. Residues: CASSPVPRGEKLFF.

This chain links TRBV2 with TRBJ2-5, with 9 bases matching TRBD2. The CDR3 loop spans 15 amino acids. Germline loops: CDR1 SNHLY, CDR2 FYNNEI. The ends lost 2 bases at V and 5 bases at J; junction bases unmatched: 6. The CDR3 DNA sequence: TGTGCCAGCAGTGAAATAGCGGGAGCTACGGAGACCCAGTACTTC. Protein sequence: CASSEIAGATETQYF.

The table lists this clone with a count of one. At one end the junction does not follow the germline gene, possibly because of a read error. CDR3 nucleotides: TGTGGCAGCTCGAGCGGGAGAAACAATGAGCAGTTCTTC. This translates into CGSSSGRNNEQFF. J is TRBJ2-1 and V is TRBV18; 8 positions agree with TRBD2. The CDR3 loop spans 13 amino acids. Per the germline V gene, CDR1 is KGHSH and CDR2 is LQKENI.

A single count supports this clone. The gene calls are TRBV10-3 and TRBJ1-4, with 8 bases matching TRBD1. There are 14 residues in the CDR3. Looked up from germline, CDR1 is ENHRY and CDR2 is SYGVKD. J was trimmed by 6 bases and V by 6 bases; bases with no gene match: 6. The CDR3 DNA reads as TGTGCCATCAGCGACAGGGGTCCGGATGAAAAACTGTTTTTT. Residues: CAISDRGPDEKLFF.

A word on this clone: Distinct nucleotide sequences in the sample also encode this CDR3. J is TRBJ2-7 and V is TRBV6-5, with D possibly being TRBD2 (6 bases). Germline V CDR1 and CDR2: MNHEY, SVGAGI. CDR3 length equals 13 residues. Trimming removed 5 bases from V and 0 bases from J, with 8 bases in between. The CDR3 sequence is CASSRGSSYEQYV. DNA for the CDR3: TGTGCCAGCAGTCGGGGGAGCTCCTACGAGCAGTACGTC.

This clone was seen a single time. The chain recombines TRBV5-6 with TRBJ2-3; 9 nucleotides match TRBD1. Germline lookup yields CDR1 SGHDT and CDR2 YYEEEE. V lost 7 bases, J lost 0 bases, and 6 bases stayed unmatched. The CDR3 sequence is 15 residues long. This CDR3 is CASGGTGTSTDTQYF. CDR3 coding DNA: TGTGCCAGCGGAGGGACAGGGACTAGCACAGATACGCAGTATTTT.

This rearrangement joins TRBV3-1 (or the pseudogene TRBV3-2) to TRBJ1-1; 7 nucleotides align to TRBD1. There are 14 residues in the CDR3. Germline V gene lookup returns CDR1 LGHDT and CDR2 YNNKEL (reference sequence). J gave up 3 bases and V 5 bases, and 6 bases lay outside the gene matches. CDR3 sequence (DNA): TGTGCCAGCAGCTTGAGGGGGCTAGACACTGAAGCTTTCTTT. Amino acid sequence: CASSLRGLDTEAFF.

The chain recombines TRBV4-3 with TRBJ2-1, with 12 bases that match TRBD2. Per the germline V gene, CDR1 is LGHNA and CDR2 is YSLEER. This CDR3 spans 17 amino acids. J gave up 4 bases and V 0 bases, and 4 bases lay outside the gene matches. The CDR3 spells CASSQDGTSGLYNEQFF. In nucleotides, the CDR3 is TGCGCCAGCAGCCAAGATGGGACTAGCGGGTTATACAATGAGCAGTTCTTC.

J is TRBJ2-1 and V is TRBV30; possible D gene TRBD2, 5 bases. Germline V gene data show CDR1 as GTSNPN and CDR2 as SVGIG (reference sequence). V dropped 2 bases and J dropped 0 bases, with 17 bases sitting between them. CDR3 length equals 17 residues. Here the CDR3 reads CAWSPPLAFSSYNEQFF. For the CDR3, the DNA is TGTGCCTGGAGTCCTCCTTTAGCGTTTAGCTCCTACAATGAGCAGTTCTTC.

This chain joins TRBV2 and TRBJ2-3; possibly TRBD1 for D (5 bases). This CDR3 has 13 amino acids. V dropped 6 bases and J dropped 4 bases, with 11 bases sitting between them. CDR1 and CDR2 (germline): SNHLY, FYNNEI. The CDR3 nucleotides read TGTGCCAGCAGGGACATAGTCGCAGATACGCAGTATTTT. Translated: CASRDIVADTQYF. Looking up the rest from reference TRBV2 and TRBJ2-3 gives the full variable domain: EPEVTQTPSHQVTQMGQEVILRCVPISNHLYFYWYRQILGQKVEFLVSFYNNEISEKSEIFDDQFSVERPDGSNFTLKIRSTKLEDSAMYFCASRDIVADTQYFGPGTRLTVL.

J is TRBJ1-2 and V is TRBV5-1; D not resolved. CDR1 SGHRS and CDR2 YFSETQ come from the germline V gene. The CDR3 totals 13 residues. Deletions cut 5 bases from V and 5 bases from J, with 13 bases between. In nucleotides, the CDR3 is TGCGCCAGCAGAGCTACAGACAATTATGGCTACACCTTC. Translation: CASRATDNYGYTF.

The V and J genes are TRBV30 and TRBJ1-1; D unresolved. V gave up 4 bases and J gave up 1 base, with 10 bases separating them. Looked up from germline, CDR1 is GTSNPN and CDR2 is SVGIG (reference sequence). The CDR3 length is 13 residues. The CDR3 region is CAWNPTPNTEAFF. For the CDR3, the DNA is TGTGCCTGGAATCCCACACCGAACACTGAAGCTTTCTTT. The complete variable domain, with remaining parts taken from reference TRBV30 and TRBJ1-1, reads SQTIHQWPATLVQPVGSPLSLECTVEGTSNPNLYWYRQAAGRGLQLLFYSVGIGQISSEVPQNLSASRPQDRQFILSSKKLLLSDSGFYLCAWNPTPNTEAFFGQGTRLTVV.